These T cell receptor beta chains were read from a single sample in a study of radiotherapy plus CTLA-4 blockade in lung cancer. Some clones are missing from TCRdb's copy, which holds only in-frame ones; the method was immunoSEQ multiplex PCR. The table has some 94,000 clones, roughly 80% seen once; the top ten hold about 23%. Sequenced here: peripheral blood, sampled from a patient treated with radiotherapy plus ipilimumab. These receptors originate from a human donor with non-small cell lung cancer that progressed on radiotherapy plus ipilimumab. Each CDR3 is given with its conserved first and last residue. D genes are given only for firm matches. Clone size is shown for a subset of rows, as once, few, many or a class of expanded clone.

abundance	len	d_gene	v_gene	j_gene	CDR3nt	CDR3aa
few	13	.	TRBV9	TRBJ2-1	TGTGCCAGCAGCGTAGGGTCCCTTAATGAGCAGTTCTTC	CASSVGSLNEQFF
.	14	TRBD2	TRBV5-1	TRBJ2-1	TGCGCCAGCAGCATAGCGGGAGAGTACAATGAGCAGTTCTTC	CASSIAGEYNEQFF
.	16	TRBD2	TRBV9	TRBJ2-3	TGTGCCAGCACCGCTAGCGGGAGGGCCGGAGGAGATACGCAGTATTTT	CASTASGRAGGDTQYF
.	16	.	TRBV6-1	TRBJ2-1	TGTGCCAGCAGTGAAGTGGACGGGACGTTGTACAATGAGCAGTTCTTC	CASSEVDGTLYNEQFF
few	13	.	TRBV27	TRBJ2-4	TGTGCCAGCAGAGCGGGAGCCAAAAACATTCAGTACTTC	CASRAGAKNIQYF
.	15	.	TRBV13	TRBJ2-5	TGTGCCAGCAGCCTAGCCCAGGGAGGTTCAGAGACCCAGTACTTC	CASSLAQGGSETQYF
once	16	.	TRBV11-1	TRBJ1-5	TGTGCCAGCAGCTTAGATGGGACCGGCCCCAATCAGCCCCAGCATTTT	CASSLDGTGPNQPQHF
.	15	TRBD2	TRBV9	TRBJ2-1	TGTGCCAGCAGCTCTAGCGGGAGGGCCGCAGGTGAGCAGTTCTTC	CASSSSGRAAGEQFF
.	14	.	TRBV19	TRBJ2-7	TGTGCCAGTAGTATGGCGGGACCGGCGGGTGAGCAGTACTTC	CASSMAGPAGEQYF
.	12	.	TRBV9	TRBJ2-2	TGTGCCAGCAGCGTATTCACCGGGGAGCTGTTTTTT	CASSVFTGELFF
once	14	TRBD1	TRBV9	TRBJ1-2	TGTGCCAGCAGCACCCACAGGGGTATGGTTGGCTACACCTTC	CASSTHRGMVGYTF
.	14	.	TRBV14	TRBJ1-1	TGTGCCAGCAGCCAGATAACAGGGAGGACTGAAGCTTTCTTT	CASSQITGRTEAFF
.	16	.	TRBV19	TRBJ2-1	TGTGCCAGTAGTCCCCGGGGGCGGGAGCGCCAGTATGAGCAGTTCTTC	CASSPRGRERQYEQFF
.	14	.	TRBV27	TRBJ1-4	TGTGCCAGCAGTTTATTGCCCTCTAATGAAAAACTGTTTTTT	CASSLLPSNEKLFF
.	13	.	TRBV6-5	TRBJ1-2	TGTGCCATTACTCGGGGGCTTAACTATGGCTACACCTTC	CAITRGLNYGYTF
.	16	TRBD1	TRBV28	TRBJ2-7	TGTGCCAGCTATTCTCCGAGGACAGGGGTCAACTACGAGCAGTACTTC	CASYSPRTGVNYEQYF
.	15	.	TRBV7-9	TRBJ2-5	TGTGCCAGCAGCTTGGGCCGGGACTCCGGAGAGACCCAGTACTTC	CASSLGRDSGETQYF
.	14	.	TRBV21-1	TRBJ2-5	TGTGCCAGCAGTTCGGACAGGGGCCAAGAGACCCAGTACTTC	CASSSDRGQETQYF
.	14	.	TRBV4-1	TRBJ2-5	TGCGCCAGCAGCCCCCCGGACTACCAAGAGACCCAGTACTTC	CASSPPDYQETQYF
once	15	.	TRBV19	TRBJ2-1	TGTGCCAGTAGTATTGATAGGAGCTCCTACAATGAGCAGTTCTTC	CASSIDRSSYNEQFF
.	17	TRBD2	TRBV4-2	TRBJ2-1	TGTGCCAGCAGCCAAGGGGCGGCTAGCGGGAGAGGGAGTGAGCAGTTCTTC	CASSQGAASGRGSEQFF
.	18	.	TRBV10-2	TRBJ2-4	TGCGCCAGCAGTGAGAATCCAGGGGCGATAGAGATGGAAAACATTCAGTACTTC	CASSENPGAIEMENIQYF
.	11	.	TRBV25-1	TRBJ2-5	TGTGCCAGCAGTGTAGCTGAGACCCAGTACTTC	CASSVAETQYF
.	15	TRBD1	TRBV6-1	TRBJ1-5	TGTGCCAGCAGTGCCACCGACAGGGGTTATCAGCCCCAGCATTTT	CASSATDRGYQPQHF
.	16	TRBD2	TRBV7-3	TRBJ2-1	TGTGCCAGCAGCTCAGCGGGAGGAGGGTTAAGGAATGAGCAGTTCTTC	CASSSAGGGLRNEQFF
.	16	.	TRBV9	TRBJ2-1	TGTGCCAGCAGCGTAGGAGTAGCGGACTCTTACAATGAGCAGTTCTTC	CASSVGVADSYNEQFF
.	15	.	TRBV28	TRBJ2-5	TGTGCCAGCAGTCTCCCTTTACAGGGAACAGAGACCCAGTACTTC	CASSLPLQGTETQYF